The entry that follows covers one TCR beta chain sequence. How the authors handled the data: Amplification with reference gene primers provided the estimates of nucleated cell counts. This table comes from immunoSEQ multiplex PCR, and its TCRdb copy is limited to in-frame clones, with some not included. V, J and clone size are those of that table, while D and trimming were read from the DNA. There are roughly 330,000 clones in the sample; 88% occur only once, and over 4.5% lies in the top ten. This entry belongs to a study of blood T cell repertoires in COVID-19. Recovered participants had two consecutive negative NP/OP PCR tests, healthcare professional clearance, or symptom resolution. This CDR3 contains 19 residues. Trimming at V came to 0 bases and at J to 4 bases, leaving 16 bases not matched to a gene. CDR1 and CDR2 from the germline V gene are LNHNV and YYDKDF (reference sequence).

The sequence was obtained from a man aged 25 to 40 who had recovered from COVID-19. The sample consisted of PBMCs or T cells enriched from blood (not recorded which). This chain joins TRBV15 and TRBJ2-5; 8 bases agree with TRBD1. As DNA, the CDR3 is TGTGCCACCAGCAGAGAGTCATACTACCAGGACAGGGCTGGAGAGACCCAGTACTTC. Protein sequence: CATSRESYYQDRAGETQYF.